Sequencing of this T cell receptor beta chain was carried out in a study of T cell responses to AZD1222 COVID-19 vaccine. TCRdb keeps only in-frame clones here, not all; method: immunoSEQ multiplex PCR. The data hold more than 150,000 clones, with over 80% observed a single time. The V gene lost 4 bases and the J gene lost 12 bases, with 13 bases spanning the gap. This CDR3 contains 12 residues. Looked up from germline, CDR1 is MDHEN and CDR2 is SYDVKM. The clonotype comes from an adult in good health. The material was peripheral blood, obtained on day 0 of AZD1222 vaccination. V and J are TRBV28 and TRBJ2-1, with D unclear. CDR3 amino acids: CASSSAGPRQFF. The DNA of the CDR3 is TGTGCCAGCAGTTCCGCAGGCCCTAGGCAGTTCTTC.